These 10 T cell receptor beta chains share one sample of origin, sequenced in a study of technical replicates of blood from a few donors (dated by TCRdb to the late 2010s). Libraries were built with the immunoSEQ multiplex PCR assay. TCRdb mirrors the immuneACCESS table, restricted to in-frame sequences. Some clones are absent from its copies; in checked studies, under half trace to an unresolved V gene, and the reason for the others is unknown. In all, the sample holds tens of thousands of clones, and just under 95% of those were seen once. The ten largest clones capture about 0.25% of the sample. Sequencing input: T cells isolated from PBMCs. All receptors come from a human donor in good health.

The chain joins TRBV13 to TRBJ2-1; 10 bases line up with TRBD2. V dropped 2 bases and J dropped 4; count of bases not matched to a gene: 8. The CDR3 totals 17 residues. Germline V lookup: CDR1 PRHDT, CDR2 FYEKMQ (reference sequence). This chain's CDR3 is CASSLRTTSGTYNEQFF. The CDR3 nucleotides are TGTGCCAGCAGCTTACGGACCACTAGCGGGACATACAATGAGCAGTTCTTC. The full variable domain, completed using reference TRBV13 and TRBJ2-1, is AAGVIQSPRHLIKEKRETATLKCYPIPRHDTVYWYQQGPGQDPQFLISFYEKMQSDKGSIPDRFSAQQFSDYHSELNMSSLELGDSALYFCASSLRTTSGTYNEQFFGPGTRLTVL.

The CDR3 spells CASSESIYRNYGYTF. The CDR3 nucleotides read TGTGCCAGCAGTGAATCAATCTACAGAAACTATGGCTACACCTTC. This chain connects TRBV6-1 to TRBJ1-2; no reliable D call. The germline V and J ends were trimmed by 2 bases and 2 bases, with 12 bases remaining between them. The germline gives CDR1 MNHNS, CDR2 SASEGT. The CDR3 totals 15 residues.

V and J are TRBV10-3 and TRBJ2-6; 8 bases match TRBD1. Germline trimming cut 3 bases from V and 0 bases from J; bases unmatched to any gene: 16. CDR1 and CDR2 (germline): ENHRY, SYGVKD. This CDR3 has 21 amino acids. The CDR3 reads CAISEFVVSGQAISGANVLTF. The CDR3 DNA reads TGTGCCATCAGTGAATTCGTGGTATCGGGACAGGCCATCTCTGGGGCCAACGTCCTGACTTTC.

This chain's CDR3 is CASSVGGGGLASTGELFF. The CDR3 nucleotides read TGTGCCAGCAGCGTCGGGGGGGGCGGGCTAGCGTCCACCGGGGAGCTGTTTTTT. The rearrangement joins TRBV9 to TRBJ2-2; TRBD2 matches 8 bases. CDR3 length equals 18 residues. CDR1 is SGDLS, CDR2 YYNGEE, per germline. V was pared by 2 bases and J by 4 bases, with 13 bases of the junction left unmatched.

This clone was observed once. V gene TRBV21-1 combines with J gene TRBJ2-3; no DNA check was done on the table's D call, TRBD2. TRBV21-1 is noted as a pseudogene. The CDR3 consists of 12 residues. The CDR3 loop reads CASQRPTDTQYF. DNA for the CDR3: TGTGCCAGCCAGCGACCCACAGATACGCAGTATTTT.

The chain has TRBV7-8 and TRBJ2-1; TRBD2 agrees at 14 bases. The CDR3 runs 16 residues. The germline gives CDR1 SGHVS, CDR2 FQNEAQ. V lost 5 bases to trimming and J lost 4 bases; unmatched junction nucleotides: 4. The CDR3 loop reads CASSLRLAGGYNEQFF. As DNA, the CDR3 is TGTGCCAGCAGCCTGCGACTAGCGGGAGGGTACAATGAGCAGTTCTTC.

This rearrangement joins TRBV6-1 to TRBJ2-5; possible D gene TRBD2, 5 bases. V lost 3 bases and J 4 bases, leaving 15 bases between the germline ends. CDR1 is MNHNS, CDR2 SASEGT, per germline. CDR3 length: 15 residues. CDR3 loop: CASSDLTGGRETQYF. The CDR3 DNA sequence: TGTGCCAGCAGTGATTTAACCGGAGGTCGAGAGACCCAGTACTTC.

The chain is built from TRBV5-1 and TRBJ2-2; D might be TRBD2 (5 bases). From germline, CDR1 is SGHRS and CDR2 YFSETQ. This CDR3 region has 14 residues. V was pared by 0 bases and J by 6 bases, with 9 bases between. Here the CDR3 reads CASSLGRGAGELFF. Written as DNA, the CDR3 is TGCGCCAGCAGCTTGGGACGGGGAGCCGGGGAGCTGTTTTTT.

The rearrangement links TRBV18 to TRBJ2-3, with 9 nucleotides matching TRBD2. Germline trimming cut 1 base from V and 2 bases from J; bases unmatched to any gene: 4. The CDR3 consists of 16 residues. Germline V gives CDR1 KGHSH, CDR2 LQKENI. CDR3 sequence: CASSPQLAGFTDTQYF. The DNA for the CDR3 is TGTGCCAGCTCACCACAACTAGCGGGCTTCACAGATACGCAGTATTTT.

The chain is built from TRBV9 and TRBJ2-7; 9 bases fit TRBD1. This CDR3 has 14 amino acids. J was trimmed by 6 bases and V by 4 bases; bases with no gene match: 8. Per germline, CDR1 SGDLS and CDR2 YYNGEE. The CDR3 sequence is CASSPTGQGGEQYF. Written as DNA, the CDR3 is TGTGCCAGCAGCCCCACGGGACAGGGCGGCGAGCAGTACTTC. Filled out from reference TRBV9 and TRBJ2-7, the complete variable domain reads DSGVTQTPKHLITATGQRVTLRCSPRSGDLSVYWYQQSLDQGLQFLIQYYNGEERAKGNILERFSAQQFPDLHSELNLSSLELGDSALYFCASSPTGQGGEQYFGPGTRLTVT.